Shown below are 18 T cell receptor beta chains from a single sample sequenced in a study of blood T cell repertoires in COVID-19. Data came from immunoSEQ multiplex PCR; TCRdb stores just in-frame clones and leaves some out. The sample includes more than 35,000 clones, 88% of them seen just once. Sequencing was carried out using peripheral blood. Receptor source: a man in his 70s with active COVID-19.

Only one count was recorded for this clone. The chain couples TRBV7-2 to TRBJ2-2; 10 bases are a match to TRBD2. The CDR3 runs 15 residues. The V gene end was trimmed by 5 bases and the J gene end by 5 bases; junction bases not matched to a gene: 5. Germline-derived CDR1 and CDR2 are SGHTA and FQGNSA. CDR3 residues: CASSLRTSGTGELFF. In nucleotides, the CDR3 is TGTGCCAGCAGCCTACGGACTAGCGGTACCGGGGAGCTGTTTTTT.

CDR3 in DNA: TGTGCCTGGCGAGCCCAGGGGGCGGGCGGGGAGCTGTTTTTT. Its protein is CAWRAQGAGGELFF. The chain joins TRBV30 to TRBJ2-2, with TRBD1 matching over 8 bases. CDR1 GTSNPN and CDR2 SVGIG come from the germline V gene (reference sequence). The junction had 9 bases not matched to a gene; V was cut back by 5 bases and J by 7 bases. The CDR3 covers 14 residues.

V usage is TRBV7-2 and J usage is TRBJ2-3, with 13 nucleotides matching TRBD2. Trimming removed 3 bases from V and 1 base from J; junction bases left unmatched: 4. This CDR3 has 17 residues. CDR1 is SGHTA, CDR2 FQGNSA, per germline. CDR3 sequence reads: CASSFRLAGGGTDTQYF. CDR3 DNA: TGTGCCAGCAGCTTCCGACTAGCGGGAGGAGGCACAGATACGCAGTATTTT.

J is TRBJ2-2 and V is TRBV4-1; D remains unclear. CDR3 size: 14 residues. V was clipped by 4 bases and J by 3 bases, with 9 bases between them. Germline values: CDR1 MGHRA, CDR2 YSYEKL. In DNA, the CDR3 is TGCGCCAGCAGCCCTCGGCGGTACACCGGGGAGCTGTTTTTT. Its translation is CASSPRRYTGELFF.

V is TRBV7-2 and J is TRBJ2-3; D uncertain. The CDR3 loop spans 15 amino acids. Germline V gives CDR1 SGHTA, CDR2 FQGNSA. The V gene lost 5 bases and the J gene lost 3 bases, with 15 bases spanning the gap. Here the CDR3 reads CASSPSLIVTDTQYF. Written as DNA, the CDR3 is TGTGCCAGCAGCCCAAGCCTGATAGTAACAGATACGCAGTATTTT.

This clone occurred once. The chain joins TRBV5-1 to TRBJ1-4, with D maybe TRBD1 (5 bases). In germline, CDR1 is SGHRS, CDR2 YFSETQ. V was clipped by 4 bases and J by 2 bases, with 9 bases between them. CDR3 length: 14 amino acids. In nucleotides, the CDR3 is TGCGCCAGCAGCCCTAGGGGTACTAATGAAAAACTGTTTTTT. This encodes CASSPRGTNEKLFF.

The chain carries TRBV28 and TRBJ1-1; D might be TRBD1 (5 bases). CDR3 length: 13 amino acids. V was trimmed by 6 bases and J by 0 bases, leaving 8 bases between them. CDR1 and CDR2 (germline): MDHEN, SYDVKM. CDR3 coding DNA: TGTGCCAGCAGCAAACAGGTGAACACTGAAGCTTTCTTT. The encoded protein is CASSKQVNTEAFF.

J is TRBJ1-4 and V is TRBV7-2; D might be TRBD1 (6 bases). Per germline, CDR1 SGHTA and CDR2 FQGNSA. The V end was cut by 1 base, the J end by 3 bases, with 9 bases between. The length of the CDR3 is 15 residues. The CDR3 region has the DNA TGTGCCAGCAGCTTAGGTGCAGGGGCTAATGAAAAACTGTTTTTT. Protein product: CASSLGAGANEKLFF.

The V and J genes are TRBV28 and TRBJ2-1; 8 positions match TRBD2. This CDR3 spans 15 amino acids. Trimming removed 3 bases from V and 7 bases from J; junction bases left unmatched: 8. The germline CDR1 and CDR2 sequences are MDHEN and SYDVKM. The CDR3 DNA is TGTGCCAGCAGTTTTACGGCGGGGGGCGGGAATGAGCAGTTCTTC. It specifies CASSFTAGGGNEQFF.

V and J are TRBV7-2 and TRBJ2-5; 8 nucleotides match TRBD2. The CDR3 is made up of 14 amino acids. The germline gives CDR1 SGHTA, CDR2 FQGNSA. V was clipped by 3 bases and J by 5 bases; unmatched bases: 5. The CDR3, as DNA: TGTGCCAGCAGCTTGGGACTAGGGTTGGAGACCCAGTACTTC. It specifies CASSLGLGLETQYF.

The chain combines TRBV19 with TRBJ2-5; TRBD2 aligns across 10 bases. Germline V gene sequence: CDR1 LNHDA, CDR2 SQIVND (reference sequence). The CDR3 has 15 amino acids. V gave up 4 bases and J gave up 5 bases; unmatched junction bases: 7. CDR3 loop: CASSNLAGDVETQYF. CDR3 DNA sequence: TGTGCCAGTAGTAACCTAGCGGGAGACGTGGAGACCCAGTACTTC. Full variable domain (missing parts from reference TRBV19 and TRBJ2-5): DGGITQSPKYLFRKEGQNVTLSCEQNLNHDAMYWYRQDPGQGLRLIYYSQIVNDFQKGDIAEGYSVSREKKESFPLTVTSAQKNPTAFYLCASSNLAGDVETQYFGPGTRLLVL.

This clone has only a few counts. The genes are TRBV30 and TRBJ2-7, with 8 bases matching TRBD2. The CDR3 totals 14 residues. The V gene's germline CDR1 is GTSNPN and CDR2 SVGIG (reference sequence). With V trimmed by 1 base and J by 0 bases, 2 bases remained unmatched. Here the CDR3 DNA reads TGTGCCTGGAGTGCGGGAGGGACCTCCTACGAGCAGTACTTC. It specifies CAWSAGGTSYEQYF.

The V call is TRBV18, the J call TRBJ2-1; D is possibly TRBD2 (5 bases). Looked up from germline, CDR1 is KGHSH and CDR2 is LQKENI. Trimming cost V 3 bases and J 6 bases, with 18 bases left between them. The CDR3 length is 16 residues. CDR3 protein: CASSPSRGWYGNEQFF. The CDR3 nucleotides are TGTGCCAGCTCACCGTCCAGAGGGTGGTACGGCAATGAGCAGTTCTTC.

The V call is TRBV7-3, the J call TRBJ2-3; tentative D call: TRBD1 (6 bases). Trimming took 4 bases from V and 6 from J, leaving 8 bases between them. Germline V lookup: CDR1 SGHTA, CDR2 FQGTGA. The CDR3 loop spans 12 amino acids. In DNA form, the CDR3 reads TGTGCCAGCAGCTCGCAGGGGGATACGCAGTATTTT. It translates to CASSSQGDTQYF.

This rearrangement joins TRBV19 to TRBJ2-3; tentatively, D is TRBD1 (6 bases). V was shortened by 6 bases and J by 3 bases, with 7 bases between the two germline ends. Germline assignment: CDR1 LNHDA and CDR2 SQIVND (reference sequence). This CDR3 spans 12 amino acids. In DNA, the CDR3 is TGTGCCAGTAGAGGACAGACAGATACGCAGTATTTT. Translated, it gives CASRGQTDTQYF.

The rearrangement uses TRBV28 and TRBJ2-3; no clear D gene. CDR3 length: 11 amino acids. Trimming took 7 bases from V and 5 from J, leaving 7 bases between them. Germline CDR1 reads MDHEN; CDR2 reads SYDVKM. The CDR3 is CASKFRDTQYF. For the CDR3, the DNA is TGTGCCAGCAAATTTAGAGATACGCAGTATTTT. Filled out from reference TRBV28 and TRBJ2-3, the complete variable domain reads DVKVTQSSRYLVKRTGEKVFLECVQDMDHENMFWYRQDPGLGLRLIYFSYDVKMKEKGDIPEGYSVSREKKERFSLILESASTNQTSMYLCASKFRDTQYFGPGTRLTVL.

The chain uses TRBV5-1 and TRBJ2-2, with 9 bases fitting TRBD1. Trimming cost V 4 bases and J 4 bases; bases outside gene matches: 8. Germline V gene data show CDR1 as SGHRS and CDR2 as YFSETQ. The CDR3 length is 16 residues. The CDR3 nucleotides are TGCGCCAGCAGCGCCGGACAGGGGTTTGGCACCGGGGAGCTGTTTTTT. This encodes CASSAGQGFGTGELFF.

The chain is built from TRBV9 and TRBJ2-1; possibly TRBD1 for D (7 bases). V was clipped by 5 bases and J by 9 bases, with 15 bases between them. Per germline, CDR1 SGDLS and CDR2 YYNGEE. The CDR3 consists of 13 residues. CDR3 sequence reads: CASRSGGSIEQFF. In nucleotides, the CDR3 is TGTGCCAGCAGATCAGGGGGGAGCATTGAGCAGTTCTTC.